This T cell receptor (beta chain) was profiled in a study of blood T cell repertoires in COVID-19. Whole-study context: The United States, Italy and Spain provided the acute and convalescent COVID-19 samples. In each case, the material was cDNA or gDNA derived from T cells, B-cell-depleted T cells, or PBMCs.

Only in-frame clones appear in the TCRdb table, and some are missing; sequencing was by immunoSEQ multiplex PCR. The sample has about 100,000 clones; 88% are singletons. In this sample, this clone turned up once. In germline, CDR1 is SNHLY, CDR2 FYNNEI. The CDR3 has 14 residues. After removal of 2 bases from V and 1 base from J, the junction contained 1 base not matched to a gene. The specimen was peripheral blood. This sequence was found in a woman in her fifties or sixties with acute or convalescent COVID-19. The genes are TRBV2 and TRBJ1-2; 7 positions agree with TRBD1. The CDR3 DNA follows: TGTGCCAGCAGTGAATACAGGGGTAACTATGGCTACACCTTC. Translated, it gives CASSEYRGNYGYTF.